The 7 T cell receptor beta chains given below trace back to one sample, sequenced in a study of T cell changes during pregnancy in multiple sclerosis. Assay used: immunoSEQ multiplex PCR; TCRdb lists only in-frame clones, some missing. The sample lists about 75,000 clones, about 90% occurring once. Sequenced here: CD4+ T cells from peripheral blood mononuclear cells, sampled before pregnancy. The receptors were gathered from a female donor with multiple sclerosis, enrolled in a pregnancy study.

The V and J genes are TRBV5-1 and TRBJ1-1; no reliable D call. Trimming stripped 6 bases from V and 4 bases from J, with 22 bases between. This CDR3 is 16 amino acids long. CDR1 and CDR2 (germline): SGHRS, YFSETQ. The CDR3 bases are TGCGCCAGCACCCGCGTGGGCAGCCCTCTTTTCACTGAAGCTTTCTTT. This encodes CASTRVGSPLFTEAFF.

The chain combines TRBV2 with TRBJ2-2; D ambiguous. Germline-derived CDR1 and CDR2 are SNHLY and FYNNEI. V was clipped by 7 bases and J by 1 base, with 13 bases between them. This CDR3 contains 15 residues. The CDR3 spells CASKLVTQNTGELFF. CDR3 nucleotide sequence: TGTGCCAGCAAGTTGGTCACTCAGAACACCGGGGAGCTGTTTTTT.

The genes are TRBV10-3 and TRBJ2-4; no clear D. This CDR3 has 16 residues. V was clipped by 2 bases and J by 0 bases, with 11 bases between them. Germline V CDR1 and CDR2: ENHRY, SYGVKD. In nucleotides, the CDR3 is TGTGCCATCAGTGAGCAAGAAAGACTAGCCAAAAACATTCAGTACTTC. Protein product: CAISEQERLAKNIQYF.

V and J are TRBV18 and TRBJ2-7, with 7 bases fitting TRBD1. Germline CDR1 is KGHSH and CDR2 is LQKENI. The CDR3 contains 15 residues. V lost 2 bases, J lost 2 bases, and 6 bases stayed unmatched. CDR3 sequence: CASSPLTGVPYEQYF. The CDR3 DNA follows: TGTGCCAGCTCACCATTAACAGGGGTACCCTACGAGCAGTACTTC.

This clone was observed once. The chain employs TRBV4-3 and TRBJ1-2, with D possibly being TRBD1 (6 bases). V lost 4 bases and J 4 bases, leaving 22 bases between the germline ends. The V gene's germline CDR1 is LGHNA and CDR2 YSLEER. The CDR3 is made up of 17 amino acids. This CDR3 is CASSRSVQGSAGYGYTF. In DNA, the CDR3 is TGCGCCAGCAGCCGATCCGTTCAGGGGAGCGCTGGCTATGGCTACACCTTC.

This chain links TRBV18 with TRBJ2-7, with TRBD1 identical over 7 bases. The V segment lost 6 bases and the J segment 0 bases; nucleotides outside the gene matches: 8. CDR1 is KGHSH, CDR2 LQKENI, per germline. There are 15 residues in the CDR3. DNA for the CDR3: TGTGCCAGCTCGGCCGGGACAGCGAGCTCCTACGAGCAGTACTTC. This codes for CASSAGTASSYEQYF.

V gene TRBV11-3 combines with J gene TRBJ2-5; the D gene is possibly TRBD1 (6 bases). V was shortened by 1 base and J by 5 bases, with 17 bases between the two germline ends. Germline V gene data show CDR1 as SGHNT and CDR2 as YENEEA. The CDR3 has 16 residues. This chain's CDR3 is CASSLGHRTALETQYF. Here the CDR3 DNA reads TGTGCCAGCAGCTTAGGCCATCGGACAGCCCTCGAGACCCAGTACTTC.